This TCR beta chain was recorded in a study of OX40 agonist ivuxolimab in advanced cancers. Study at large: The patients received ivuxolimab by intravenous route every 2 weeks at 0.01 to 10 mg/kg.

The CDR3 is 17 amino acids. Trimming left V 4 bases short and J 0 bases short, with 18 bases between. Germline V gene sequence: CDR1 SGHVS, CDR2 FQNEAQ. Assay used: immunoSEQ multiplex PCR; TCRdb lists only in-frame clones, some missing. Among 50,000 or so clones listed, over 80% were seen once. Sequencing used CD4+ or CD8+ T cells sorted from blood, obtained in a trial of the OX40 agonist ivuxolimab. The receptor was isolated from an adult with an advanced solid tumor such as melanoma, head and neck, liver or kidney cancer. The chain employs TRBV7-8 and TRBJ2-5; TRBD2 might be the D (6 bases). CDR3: CASSWYRPGLYQETQYF. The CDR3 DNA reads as TGTGCCAGCAGCTGGTACAGACCGGGACTGTACCAAGAGACCCAGTACTTC.